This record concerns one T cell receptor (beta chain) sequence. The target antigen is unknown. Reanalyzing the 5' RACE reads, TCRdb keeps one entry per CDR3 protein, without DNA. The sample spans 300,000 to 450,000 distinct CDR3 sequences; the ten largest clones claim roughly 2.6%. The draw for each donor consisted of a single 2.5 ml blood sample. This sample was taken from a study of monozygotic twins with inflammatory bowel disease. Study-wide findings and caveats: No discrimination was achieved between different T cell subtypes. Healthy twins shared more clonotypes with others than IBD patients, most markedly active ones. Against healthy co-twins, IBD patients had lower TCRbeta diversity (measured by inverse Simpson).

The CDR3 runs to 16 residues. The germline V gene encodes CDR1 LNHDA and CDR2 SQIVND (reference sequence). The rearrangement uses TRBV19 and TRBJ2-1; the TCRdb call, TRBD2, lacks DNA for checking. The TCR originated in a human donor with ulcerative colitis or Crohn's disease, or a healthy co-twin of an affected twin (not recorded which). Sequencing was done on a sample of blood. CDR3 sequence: CASSDSGGASYNEQFF.